This T cell receptor (beta chain) came from a study of post-analysis software for immune sequencing data. Background on the study: In terms of disease course, relapsing-remitting, secondary progressive and progressive-relapsing multiple sclerosis were included. Overall study results and limits: Normalized Chao1 diversity was significantly reduced in patients versus controls. TRBV5-6, TRBV5-1 and TRBV20-1 belonged to a set of roughly five TRBV segments that were more frequent in patients than controls. F measure showed strong co-clustering of same-batch samples.

Tagging with unique molecular identifiers was a feature of the TCR beta cDNA libraries. From around 0.96 to 9.9 million T cells, roughly 530,000 cDNA molecules were obtained. TCRdb re-derived calls from the PCR reads in MiXCR, one entry per CDR3 protein. The data hold over 300,000 distinct CDR3 sequences, with 30% to 45% observed a single time. Worth noting for this clonotype: What it binds is unknown.

With 3 bases clipped from V and 5 bases from J, the junction kept 6 bases outside the gene matches. Germline V CDR1 and CDR2: WSHSY, SAAADI. This CDR3 spans 16 amino acids. The genes are TRBV10-2 and TRBJ2-7, with 14 bases identical to TRBD2. Sequencing used blood. The sequence came from a girl under 18 with multiple sclerosis. CDR3 coding DNA: TGCGCCAGCAGTGATGACGGGACTAGCGGGGGCGACGAGCAGTACTTC. As protein: CASSDDGTSGGDEQYF.